These 20 T cell receptor beta chains originate from one sample sequenced in a study of neurological immune-mediated disorders. TCRdb reprocessed the 5' RACE reads with MiXCR, giving one entry per CDR3 protein. Of 65,000 to 85,000 distinct CDR3 sequences in the sample, more than 5% are singletons; the top ten hold 7.9%. Time point meaning: longitudinal time-point 2. The sequenced sample was PBMCs. The source is a woman aged 55-75 years with multiple sclerosis.

This clonotype was counted many times. At one end the junction does not follow the germline gene, possibly because of a read error. V is TRBV6-5 and J is TRBJ2-3; TRBD2 matches 7 bases. The CDR3 totals 12 residues. Germline V gene sequence: CDR1 MNHEY, CDR2 SVGAGI. In DNA form, the CDR3 reads TGTGCCGGGGGGGATAGCAGAGATACGCAGTATTTT. Translated: CAGGDSRDTQYF.

This clonotype was detected ten times or more. The rearrangement uses TRBV29-1 and TRBJ2-5; maybe TRBD1 (5 bases). V lost 6 bases to trimming and J lost 5 bases, with 16 bases between them. CDR3 length: 13 amino acids. Germline V CDR1 and CDR2: SQVTM, ANQGSEA. CDR3 in DNA: TGCAGCGTGAGAGTCGACAGCCGGGAGACCCAGTACTTC. It translates to CSVRVDSRETQYF. Full variable domain (missing parts from reference TRBV29-1 and TRBJ2-5): SAVISQKPSRDICQRGTSLTIQCQVDSQVTMMFWYRQQPGQSLTLIATANQGSEATYESGFVIDKFPISRPNLTFSTLTVSNMSPEDSSIYLCSVRVDSRETQYFGPGTRLLVL.

This clonotype was detected ten times or more. The chain joins TRBV5-1 to TRBJ2-7; possible D gene TRBD1, 5 bases. Germline CDR1 reads SGHRS; CDR2 reads YFSETQ. This CDR3 contains 13 residues. V was clipped by 4 bases and J by 7 bases, with 15 bases between them. This chain's CDR3 is CASSSDSGVEQYF. CDR3 bases: TGCGCCAGCAGCAGCGACAGTGGGGTTGAGCAGTACTTC.

In this sample, this clonotype turned up many times. The chain is built from TRBV5-1 and TRBJ2-4; no definite D call. The CDR3 has 13 residues. The V end was cut by 0 bases, the J end by 7 bases, with 8 bases between. The germline V gene encodes CDR1 SGHRS and CDR2 YFSETQ. The DNA of the CDR3 is TGCGCCAGCAGCTTGGAGGGTACCAACATTCAGTACTTC. This codes for CASSLEGTNIQYF.

This clonotype showed up many times. The V call is TRBV29-1, the J call TRBJ1-5, with 9 nucleotides matching TRBD1. With 7 bases clipped from V and 6 bases from J, the junction kept 7 bases outside the gene matches. The CDR3 runs 13 residues. The germline CDR1 and CDR2 sequences are SQVTM and ANQGSEA. CDR3 protein: CSATGGAGQPQHF. CDR3 sequence (DNA): TGCAGCGCTACAGGGGGCGCGGGTCAGCCCCAGCATTTT. Combining the CDR3 with reference TRBV29-1 and TRBJ1-5 gives the whole variable domain SAVISQKPSRDICQRGTSLTIQCQVDSQVTMMFWYRQQPGQSLTLIATANQGSEATYESGFVIDKFPISRPNLTFSTLTVSNMSPEDSSIYLCSATGGAGQPQHFGDGTRLSIL.

This clonotype was seen ten or more times. This chain connects TRBV2 to TRBJ2-5, with D possibly matching TRBD2 (5 bases). V was pared by 7 bases and J by 0 bases, with 9 bases between. In germline, CDR1 is SNHLY, CDR2 FYNNEI. The CDR3 consists of 13 residues. The CDR3 DNA reads as TGTGCCAGCACCTGGGAGTACCAAGAGACCCAGTACTTC. Its translation is CASTWEYQETQYF.

With respect to this clonotype: Since a much larger clone is just one base distant, this may be a read error. V is TRBV2 and J is TRBJ1-3; D may be TRBD1 (6 bases). Germline V lookup: CDR1 SNHLY, CDR2 FYNNEI. CDR3 length: 16 residues. This CDR3 is CANSDRGKVSGNTIYF. CDR3 coding DNA: TGTGCCAACAGTGATAGGGGGAAGGTCTCTGGAAACACCATATATTTT.

This clonotype was found many times. The J gene is TRBJ2-1, the V gene TRBV20-1, with 8 bases aligning to TRBD2. The CDR3 runs to 17 residues. V was pared by 0 bases and J by 0 bases, with 7 bases of the junction left unmatched. Germline CDR1 reads DFQATT; CDR2 reads SNEGSKA (reference sequence). The CDR3 sequence is CSARDRLARSSYNEQFF. In DNA, the CDR3 is TGCAGTGCTAGAGATCGACTAGCGCGGAGCTCCTACAATGAGCAGTTCTTC.

Ten or more counts support this clonotype. The chain carries TRBV14 and TRBJ2-7; D is undetermined. The V and J ends lost 0 bases and 8 bases respectively, with 5 bases between them. The CDR3 sequence is 11 residues long. Germline V CDR1 and CDR2: SGHDN, FVKESK. This CDR3 reads CASSQDIKQYF. CDR3 nucleotide sequence: TGTGCCAGCAGCCAAGATATCAAGCAGTACTTC.

This clonotype showed up many times. The chain joins TRBV6-1 to TRBJ1-6; 7 nucleotides agree with TRBD1. Trimming at V came to 6 bases and at J to 0 bases, leaving 11 bases not matched to a gene. The V gene's germline CDR1 is MNHNS and CDR2 SASEGT. CDR3 size: 18 residues. CDR3 sequence: CASSTRQGLGSYNSPLHF. DNA of the CDR3: TGTGCCAGCAGCACAAGACAGGGTTTGGGCTCCTATAATTCACCCCTCCACTTT.

There are many counts of this clonotype. This chain connects TRBV20-1 to TRBJ2-3; D remains ambiguous. Trimming left V 5 bases short and J 4 bases short, with 7 bases between. The CDR3 is 11 amino acids. Germline assignment: CDR1 DFQATT and CDR2 SNEGSKA (reference sequence). CDR3 sequence: CSAHLADTQYF. The DNA of the CDR3 is TGCAGTGCTCACCTGGCAGATACGCAGTATTTT.

In this sample, this clonotype turned up many times. The chain carries TRBV2 and TRBJ1-2, with unresolved D. In germline, CDR1 is SNHLY, CDR2 FYNNEI. Deletions cut 2 bases from V and 5 bases from J, with 9 bases between. CDR3 length: 13 residues. CDR3 amino acids: CASSERAAYGYTF. The DNA of the CDR3 is TGTGCCAGCAGTGAACGGGCAGCTTATGGCTACACCTTC.

This clonotype occurred many times. The chain has TRBV5-1 and TRBJ1-1, with unresolved D. There are 14 residues in the CDR3. Germline-derived CDR1 and CDR2 are SGHRS and YFSETQ. The V and J ends lost 0 bases and 5 bases respectively, with 11 bases between them. This chain's CDR3 is CASSLEAGRTEAFF. The CDR3 DNA follows: TGCGCCAGCAGCTTGGAGGCGGGCAGAACTGAAGCTTTCTTT.

This clonotype occurred many times. J is TRBJ1-1 and V is TRBV30; D ambiguous. Between the trimmed V and J ends, which lost 3 bases and 1 base, there was a span of 3 bases. This CDR3 contains 11 residues. CDR1 GTSNPN and CDR2 SVGIG come from the germline V gene (reference sequence). CDR3 in DNA: TGTGCCTGGAGGGGGAACACTGAAGCTTTCTTT. Protein: CAWRGNTEAFF. The full variable domain, in which reference TRBV30 and TRBJ1-1 provide the parts outside the CDR3, is SQTIHQWPATLVQPVGSPLSLECTVEGTSNPNLYWYRQAAGRGLQLLFYSVGIGQISSEVPQNLSASRPQDRQFILSSKKLLLSDSGFYLCAWRGNTEAFFGQGTRLTVV.

This clonotype was seen ten or more times. The chain links TRBV20-1 to TRBJ2-2; 9 bases agree with TRBD2. Per the germline V gene, CDR1 is DFQATT and CDR2 is SNEGSKA (reference sequence). The ends lost 3 bases at V and 7 bases at J; junction bases unmatched: 15. This CDR3 is built from 17 residues. The CDR3, as DNA: TGCAGTGCTAGCCCTCTCGTGGCGGGGGGGCGTGGCGGGGAGCTGTTTTTT. Amino acid sequence: CSASPLVAGGRGGELFF.

This clonotype has a count of ten or more. This sequence joins TRBV7-8 and TRBJ1-1; tentatively, D is TRBD1 (5 bases). The CDR3 sequence is 14 residues long. Germline lookup yields CDR1 SGHVS and CDR2 FQNEAQ. V lost 1 base, J lost 4 bases, and 10 bases lay in between. The CDR3 nucleotides are TGTGCCAGCAGCTTAGGGCGGGGGAGCACTGAAGCTTTCTTT. This codes for CASSLGRGSTEAFF.

The sample holds many counts of this clonotype. The chain links TRBV7-2 to TRBJ2-3, with D possibly being TRBD2 (5 bases). The germline V gene encodes CDR1 SGHTA and CDR2 FQGNSA. This CDR3 contains 15 residues. Trimming pared 5 bases from V and 1 base from J, leaving 13 bases between. The CDR3 nucleotides are TGTGCCAGCAGCATAACTGGACTCGGCACAGATACGCAGTATTTT. Translated: CASSITGLGTDTQYF.

This clonotype occurred many times. The chain links TRBV6-5 to TRBJ2-7; D uncertain. CDR3 length: 15 residues. Trimming pared 7 bases from V and 3 bases from J, leaving 19 bases between. Germline CDR1 and CDR2: MNHEY and SVGAGI. CDR3 nucleotides: TGTGCCAGCACTCGAGACCACACCAAGCTCTACGAGCAGTACTTC. Its protein is CASTRDHTKLYEQYF.

This clonotype was counted ten times or more. The rearrangement joins TRBV7-9 to TRBJ2-2; 9 bases agree with TRBD1. The CDR3 length is 18 residues. V was pared by 2 bases and J by 3 bases, with 10 bases of the junction left unmatched. The V gene's germline CDR1 is SEHNR and CDR2 FQNEAQ (reference sequence). In nucleotides, the CDR3 is TGTGCCAGCAGCTTACTCTGGACAGGGGTGATGGACACCGGGGAGCTGTTTTTT. Translated: CASSLLWTGVMDTGELFF.

This clonotype was counted many times. The gene calls are TRBV2 and TRBJ2-5; possible D gene TRBD1, 6 bases. Trimming removed 7 bases from V and 3 bases from J, with 18 bases in between. The CDR3 extends over 15 amino acids. Germline V lookup: CDR1 SNHLY, CDR2 FYNNEI. The CDR3 nucleotides are TGTGCCAGCAACATGCCGTGGGCAGGGGAAGAGACCCAGTACTTC. Translated: CASNMPWAGEETQYF.